Sequencing of this T cell receptor beta chain was carried out in a study of identical twins (dated by TCRdb to about 2016). Concerning the study at large: TCR alpha and beta repertoires from monozygotic twins, unrelated adults of various ages and cord blood were deep-sequenced to test whether fetal clonotypes persist. To rule out contamination, the twin experiments were replicated at different times with different library preparation protocols.

All donors were healthy Caucasians. Three pairs of female monozygotic twins, all aged about 18 to 30 years, made up the twin cohort. Positive isolation kits from Invitrogen were used to isolate the CD4+ and CD8+ T cell populations. The germline V gene specifies SGHTA as CDR1 and FQGTGA as CDR2. Germline trimming: 8 bases from V, 0 bases from J; junction bases outside gene matches: 5. The CDR3 covers 14 residues, taking in both the cysteine and the phenylalanine. This entry keeps only the CDR3 DNA: 42 bases, framed from base 1. Libraries were made using 5' RACE. The sequencing machine was an Illumina HiSeq 2000. A universal primer binding site was introduced by template switching, and a unique molecular identifier was present in the final cDNA, enabling accurate counting of TCR cDNA molecules. Specific primers in the conserved constant-segment region were used to synthesize first-strand cDNA for TCR alpha and beta chains. To control for contamination, each cDNA library was double barcoded with a SMART-Mk sample barcode plus Illumina barcodes. TruSeq adapter sequences along with Illumina sample barcodes were introduced in two successive PCR steps. Sequencing of the TCR alpha and beta cDNA libraries was done on the Illumina HiSeq platform using custom primers. Per the source publication's procedure: Raw reads were processed with MiGEC to extract unique molecular identifiers, and MiXCR was used to determine CDR3 positions. Recombination models were inferred per individual with the repgenHMM and IGoR tools using an EM algorithm. The analysis of shared clonotypes was done with the tcR package in R, with sharing normalized by the product of cloneset sizes. Out-of-frame nonproductive sequences were analyzed to study raw recombination free of thymic and clonal selection effects. The public reads were quality trimmed at Q25 with fastp and then assembled into clones with MiXCR by TCRdb, keeping productive beta chains. Rows are unified per CDR3 protein, each entry keeping the most common DNA and genes. TCRdb's processing, not the authors' own work, is the source of the V and J calls. A total of fewer than 550,000 distinct CDR3 sequences appear in this sample, roughly an eighth of them only once. The ten top clones hold approximately 0.98% of the sample.

The full study reports these points: In beta out-of-frame sequences, excess twin sharing was weaker, because having fewer shared sequences lowered the signal-to-noise ratio. Because the same donors could not be followed over many years, the conclusions relied on cross-sectional statistical analysis. Zero-insertion analyses could be partly confounded by invariant T cells such as MAIT and iNKT, though diverse VJ usage argued against such confounding for most clonotypes. Fewer insertions were carried by abundant cord blood beta clonotypes, a similar but weaker trend appeared in young adult naive repertoires, and no such trend appeared in memory repertoires. Out-of-frame TCR alpha sharing in monozygotic twins was systematically underestimated by recombination models, whereas sharing between unrelated individuals was in agreement with the recombination models. Compared with coincidental sharing between unrelated individuals, an excess of low generation-probability sequences was observed among out-of-frame TCR alpha sequences shared between twins.

With respect to this clonotype: The antigen it binds to is not known. It has no much larger one-base neighbor in the sample; base qualities were not kept.

The same sample was also studied in work on yellow fever vaccine responses in identical twins. The second study also describes: The authors reported that the T cell response to vaccination in identical twins appeared partly convergent and partly personalized. Focusing on identical twins, the study followed the T cell clones that responded to the vaccine, and did so with precision.

What was sequenced was CD4+ T cells sorted from blood. The rearranged chain carries TRBV7-3 and TRBJ2-3, with 7 junctional bases fitting TRBD1. This TCR was sampled from a young woman in good health. The CDR3 reads as follows: CASGKDRSTDTQYF. Here is the DNA: TGTGCCAGCGGAAAGGACAGGAGCACAGATACGCAGTATTTT.